This TCR beta chain was recovered during a study of T cells in Graves' hyperthyroidism and ophthalmopathy. Study-wide results and limits: The model predicted ophthalmopathy a median around 6 months before onset.

CDR3 length: 14 residues. CDR1 SGHVS and CDR2 FNYEAQ come from the germline V gene. Trimming removed 2 bases from V and 2 bases from J, with 9 bases in between. RNA transcripts were the template for amplifying TCR beta CDR3 regions. With the HTBI primer set, the TCR CDR3 went through a first round of RT-PCR. Using its own MiXCR run on the multiplex PCR reads, TCRdb lists one record per CDR3 protein. The sample contains 450,000 to 700,000 distinct CDR3 sequences, 46% of which appear only once. There are many counts of this clonotype. Its specificity is unknown. Hyperthyroidism, newly diagnosed and lasting under 2 months, affected patients aged 18 to 65. Patients with uncontrolled infections, other autoimmune diseases, pregnancy or lactation were excluded.

The sequence was obtained from a woman between 18 and 30 years old with Graves' hyperthyroidism. Sequencing was done on a sample of peripheral blood or thyroid tissue (not recorded which). The J gene is TRBJ2-5, the V gene TRBV7-6; no reliable D call. Here the CDR3 reads CASSLTVLQETQYF. Here the CDR3 DNA reads TGTGCCAGCAGCTTAACGGTTCTACAAGAGACCCAGTACTTC.